The subject of this entry is one TCR beta chain. Its target is unknown. This specimen belongs to a study of cytomegalovirus exposure and HLA in healthy donors. General study results and limits: Prior analysis indicated that the majority of TCR beta V segments exhibited productivity approximately 87% or approximately 30% of the time. As a later analysis showed, several of the most significant clusters appeared to be linked to common viral pathogens. An analysis that was carried out later associated 15,000 to 20,000 TCR beta sequences with HLA alleles at 0.05 false discovery rate.

Primers for the PCR totalled 60 Vbeta and 13 Jbeta. How the authors handled the data: The count from a later analysis was 79 million or so unique TCR beta chains, about 9.9 million of them shared. The repertoire was sequenced with immunoSEQ multiplex PCR; TCRdb's copy has only in-frame clones and lacks some. Clone size and the V and J calls come from that table; the DNA yielded D and trimming. Of around 140,000 clones listed, roughly 10% are singletons. This CDR3 comprises 14 residues. The V and J ends lost 6 bases and 4 bases respectively, with 15 bases between them. Per the germline V gene, CDR1 is SNHLY and CDR2 is FYNNEI.

The sequencing sample was made of PBMCs. This chain uses TRBV2 with TRBJ1-1, with a tentative D call TRBD1 (5 bases). This clonotype was obtained from a man over 45 in good health and CMV-seronegative. This chain's CDR3 is CASRDLGRGTEAFF. DNA of the CDR3: TGTGCCAGCAGAGATCTCGGAAGGGGCACTGAAGCTTTCTTT.